What follows are 24 T cell receptor beta chains derived from one specimen sequenced in a study of response to subunit inactivated influenza vaccine. Using its own MiXCR run on the RT-PCR reads, TCRdb lists one record per CDR3 protein. The table lists 600,000 to 850,000 distinct CDR3 sequences, around 15% of them singletons. The source material was PBMCs from blood, sampled around 14 days before vaccination. The origin of the receptors is a man in his fifties or sixties who received an inactivated influenza vaccine.

This clonotype came up a few times. The V gene is TRBV10-3, the J gene TRBJ2-5, with D perhaps matching TRBD1 (6 bases). Germline CDR1 ENHRY, CDR2 SYGVKD. This CDR3 has 14 residues. V was cut by 6 bases and J by 3 bases, with 14 bases left in between. The CDR3 loop reads CAISSGVGKETQYF. CDR3 bases: TGTGCCATCAGCTCAGGGGTAGGAAAAGAGACCCAGTACTTC.

This clonotype was picked up a small number of times. The chain employs TRBV3-1 and TRBJ1-1; 7 nucleotides match TRBD1. This CDR3 is built from 16 residues. In germline, CDR1 is LGHDT, CDR2 YNNKEL (reference sequence). V shed 2 bases and J 3 bases; nucleotides not matched to a gene: 9. The chain's CDR3 is CASSQNRQGRDTEAFF. The CDR3 region has the DNA TGTGCCAGCAGCCAAAACCGACAGGGAAGGGACACTGAAGCTTTCTTT.

This clonotype appeared a single time. The genes are TRBV20-1 and TRBJ2-6; no clear D. V lost 1 base and J lost 1, with 8 bases in between. The CDR3 length is 15 residues. The germline gives CDR1 DFQATT, CDR2 SNEGSKA (reference sequence). CDR3 DNA sequence: TGCAGTGCTAGAGGGGAACCGTCTGGGGCCAACGTCCTGACTTTC. This gives the protein CSARGEPSGANVLTF.

V and J are TRBV6-5 and TRBJ2-3; the D gene could be TRBD1 or TRBD2 (6 bases each). Per the germline V gene, CDR1 is MNHEY and CDR2 is SVGAGI. V lost 2 bases and J lost 0, with 9 bases in between. The CDR3 is made up of 15 amino acids. CDR3 sequence (DNA): TGTGCCAGCAGTTACGGGGGGCGGAGCACAGATACGCAGTATTTT. Protein: CASSYGGRSTDTQYF.

The V call is TRBV7-2, the J call TRBJ2-5, with 7 bases fitting TRBD2. CDR1 is SGHTA, CDR2 FQGNSA, per germline. V shed 3 bases, J shed 2 bases, and the junction held 9 bases outside the gene matches. This CDR3 comprises 16 residues. CDR3 loop: CASSFGKGGLQETQYF. The CDR3 coding sequence is TGTGCCAGCAGCTTTGGAAAGGGAGGGTTACAAGAGACCCAGTACTTC.

CDR3 nucleotide sequence: TGTGCCAACCCACTCCGGGACAGGGAGGACGAGCAGTACTTC. It encodes CANPLRDREDEQYF. V and J are TRBV6-1 and TRBJ2-7; 9 bases align to TRBD1. With 10 bases clipped from V and 5 bases from J, the junction kept 12 bases outside the gene matches. CDR1 is MNHNS and CDR2 is SASEGT in the germline V gene. The CDR3 is made up of 14 amino acids.

This clonotype appeared a few times. V and J are TRBV3-1 and TRBJ2-1; TRBD1 matches 8 bases. The J segment lost 7 bases and the V segment lost 0 bases, leaving 8 bases of the junction unmatched. CDR1 is LGHDT and CDR2 is YNNKEL in the germline V gene (reference sequence). The CDR3 totals 16 residues. CDR3 protein: CASSQDPTGTGNEQFF. Written as DNA, the CDR3 is TGTGCCAGCAGCCAAGATCCCACCGGGACAGGTAATGAGCAGTTCTTC.

This clonotype was counted only a few times. The V gene is TRBV10-3, the J gene TRBJ1-1; D remains unclear. The length of the CDR3 is 13 residues. Germline V gene data show CDR1 as ENHRY and CDR2 as SYGVKD. Trimming took off 6 bases at V and 0 bases at J, with 8 bases between the two ends. CDR3 bases: TGTGCCATCAGACAGCTCATGAACACTGAAGCTTTCTTT. Amino acid sequence: CAIRQLMNTEAFF.

This clonotype was observed at least ten times. This chain connects TRBV28 to TRBJ1-5, with 9 bases that match TRBD1. The V gene end was trimmed by 5 bases and the J gene end by 6 bases; junction bases not matched to a gene: 17. The length of the CDR3 is 18 residues. Germline V gene lookup returns CDR1 MDHEN and CDR2 SYDVKM. The CDR3 nucleotides are TGTGCCAGCAGTCTCGGCGAAGCTGGGACAGGGAGGCGTCAGCCCCAGCATTTT. Protein product: CASSLGEAGTGRRQPQHF. Based on the CDR3 plus reference TRBV28 and TRBJ1-5, the full variable domain is DVKVTQSSRYLVKRTGEKVFLECVQDMDHENMFWYRQDPGLGLRLIYFSYDVKMKEKGDIPEGYSVSREKKERFSLILESASTNQTSMYLCASSLGEAGTGRRQPQHFGDGTRLSIL.

This clonotype was seen more than once but under ten times. The genes are TRBV20-1 and TRBJ2-5; 7 positions match TRBD1. V dropped 0 bases and J dropped 5; count of bases not matched to a gene: 9. In germline, CDR1 is DFQATT, CDR2 SNEGSKA (reference sequence). The CDR3 contains 15 residues. The CDR3 sequence is CSARDLKGARETQYF. CDR3 nucleotides: TGCAGTGCTAGAGATCTGAAGGGGGCGAGGGAGACCCAGTACTTC.

The J gene is TRBJ2-7, the V gene TRBV10-3; 12 bases are shared with TRBD1. J was trimmed by 2 bases and V by 7 bases; bases with no gene match: 12. The CDR3 runs to 17 residues. Germline V gene lookup returns CDR1 ENHRY and CDR2 SYGVKD. CDR3 DNA sequence: TGTGCCATCACCCCTAACCCCGGGACAGGGGGCGCCTACGAGCAGTACTTC. This codes for CAITPNPGTGGAYEQYF.

The sample holds a few counts of this clonotype. The V and J genes are TRBV7-9 and TRBJ2-7, with 8 bases identical to TRBD2. The CDR3 length is 17 residues. V shed 0 bases and J 3 bases; nucleotides not matched to a gene: 10. CDR1 and CDR2 from the germline V gene are SEHNR and FQNEAQ (reference sequence). CDR3 residues: CASSLARKAGGHYEQYF. Here the CDR3 DNA reads TGTGCCAGCAGCTTAGCGAGAAAGGCGGGGGGTCACTACGAGCAGTACTTC.

The chain combines TRBV2 with TRBJ2-7; TRBD2 agrees at 9 bases. The germline CDR1 and CDR2 sequences are SNHLY and FYNNEI. V was pared by 7 bases and J by 6 bases, with 13 bases of the junction left unmatched. The CDR3 spans 15 residues. CDR3 in DNA: TGTGCCAGCAATCAGCTAGCGGGGCGGCGGGTCGAGCAGTACTTC. Its protein is CASNQLAGRRVEQYF.

There are a few counts of this clonotype. CDR3 nucleotide sequence: TGCAGCGCGACTAGCGGGGACCCTAGCTCCTACAATGAGCAGTTCTTC. Residues: CSATSGDPSSYNEQFF. The chain carries TRBV20-1 and TRBJ2-1; 11 bases align to TRBD2. This CDR3 is built from 16 residues. Germline values: CDR1 DFQATT, CDR2 SNEGSKA (reference sequence).

This sequence joins TRBV20-1 and TRBJ1-5; no clear D. This CDR3 region has 15 residues. From germline, CDR1 is DFQATT and CDR2 SNEGSKA (reference sequence). The V and J ends lost 2 bases and 2 bases respectively, with 13 bases between them. DNA of the CDR3: TGCAGTGCTAGATCGCCGGGAACGGGCAATCAGCCCCAGCATTTT. Translated, it gives CSARSPGTGNQPQHF.

The chain carries TRBV4-3 and TRBJ1-2; 8 bases map to TRBD1. The V gene's germline CDR1 is LGHNA and CDR2 YSLEER. V gave up 3 bases and J gave up 6 bases; unmatched junction bases: 12. CDR3 size: 16 residues. CDR3 loop: CASSQRERQGIHGYTF. CDR3 nucleotide sequence: TGCGCCAGCAGCCAGAGAGAGCGACAGGGGATCCATGGCTACACCTTC.

This sequence joins TRBV4-2 and TRBJ1-1; a possible D gene is TRBD1 (5 bases). Germline values: CDR1 LGHNA, CDR2 YNFKEQ. Trimming took 6 bases from V and 6 from J, leaving 20 bases between them. CDR3 length: 15 residues. The CDR3 reads CASSSVGGNKAEAFF. The CDR3 DNA follows: TGTGCCAGCAGTTCCGTCGGGGGGAATAAGGCTGAAGCTTTCTTT.

This clonotype occurred a few times. The chain has TRBV5-1 and TRBJ2-1; tentative D call: TRBD1 (6 bases). V was pared by 3 bases and J by 1 base, with 11 bases between. Germline CDR1 and CDR2: SGHRS and YFSETQ. This CDR3 is built from 15 residues. The CDR3 DNA is TGCGCCAGCAGCTCCGGGACAACATCCTACAATGAGCAGTTCTTC. Residues: CASSSGTTSYNEQFF. Full variable domain (missing parts from reference TRBV5-1 and TRBJ2-1): KAGVTQTPRYLIKTRGQQVTLSCSPISGHRSVSWYQQTPGQGLQFLFEYFSETQRNKGNFPGRFSGRQFSNSRSEMNVSTLELGDSALYLCASSSGTTSYNEQFFGPGTRLTVL.

The chain carries TRBV6-5 and TRBJ2-1; the D gene is possibly TRBD2 (6 bases). CDR1 and CDR2 (germline): MNHEY, SVGAGI. The CDR3 length is 15 residues. V lost 0 bases to trimming and J lost 8 bases, with 14 bases between them. In nucleotides, the CDR3 is TGTGCCAGCAGTTACTCTTGGGACTTTCGCGATGAGCAGTTCTTC. This gives the protein CASSYSWDFRDEQFF.

This chain links TRBV29-1 with TRBJ2-5; 15 positions agree with TRBD2. The V gene's germline CDR1 is SQVTM and CDR2 ANQGSEA. J gave up 5 bases and V 8 bases, and 6 bases lay outside the gene matches. CDR3 length: 14 residues. In nucleotides, the CDR3 is TGCAGCTCGGGACTAGCGGGAGGAAGCGAGACCCAGTACTTC. It codes for CSSGLAGGSETQYF.

The chain recombines TRBV4-2 with TRBJ2-5; 9 bases fit TRBD1. This CDR3 region has 15 residues. CDR1 is LGHNA, CDR2 YNFKEQ, per germline. The J segment lost 5 bases and the V segment lost 6 bases, leaving 10 bases of the junction unmatched. CDR3 residues: CASRPGQGPGETQYF. Here the CDR3 DNA reads TGTGCCAGCAGACCGGGACAGGGACCTGGGGAGACCCAGTACTTC.

This chain uses TRBV4-1 with TRBJ2-2; D gene unclear. The length of the CDR3 is 15 residues. Germline values: CDR1 MGHRA, CDR2 YSYEKL. V shed 0 bases and J shed 3 bases, with 8 bases lying between them. CDR3 region: CASSQEIQYTGELFF. The CDR3 bases are TGCGCCAGCAGCCAAGAAATTCAGTACACCGGGGAGCTGTTTTTT.

This clonotype was counted only a few times. The chain couples TRBV18 to TRBJ2-2; no definite D call. The CDR3 extends over 14 amino acids. Between the trimmed V and J ends, which lost 1 base and 5 bases, there was a span of 8 bases. CDR1 KGHSH and CDR2 LQKENI come from the germline V gene. The CDR3 loop reads CASSPQTGTGELFF. In DNA, the CDR3 is TGTGCCAGCTCACCACAAACCGGGACCGGGGAGCTGTTTTTT.

This clonotype is a singleton in its sample. The V call is TRBV28, the J call TRBJ1-2; 9 bases line up with TRBD1. Germline CDR1 is MDHEN and CDR2 is SYDVKM. J gave up 5 bases and V 4 bases, and 11 bases lay outside the gene matches. This CDR3 has 16 residues. CDR3 sequence reads: CASSSRWLGTGYGYTF. In DNA, the CDR3 is TGTGCCAGCAGTTCCCGGTGGTTAGGGACAGGGTATGGCTACACCTTC.